This T cell receptor (beta chain) was retrieved from a study of HIV-infected patients and healthy controls. Trimming took 0 bases from V and 0 from J; bases not matched to a gene: 7. There are 18 residues in the CDR3. CDR1 is SGHKS, CDR2 YYEKEE, per germline (reference sequence). MiXCR was run by TCRdb on the 5' RACE reads, yielding one entry per CDR3 protein. The sample consists of about 64,000 distinct CDR3 sequences, over 15% of them appearing once. The rearrangement uses TRBV5-5 and TRBJ1-5; 9 positions match TRBD1. The origin of this receptor is a human donor in good health. The sample taken for sequencing was CD4+ T cells from blood. CDR3 loop: CASSLVPGTGNSNQPQHF. The CDR3 bases are TGTGCCAGCAGCTTGGTACCCGGGACAGGGAATAGCAATCAGCCCCAGCATTTT.